This TCR beta chain derives from a study of cytomegalovirus exposure and HLA in healthy donors (TCRdb year 2017). Describing the broader study: The 550 to 750 repertoires of the first cohort and the 120 validation repertoires were produced on the same platform, according to a later analysis. Besides the first cohort of roughly 660 subjects, a separate validation cohort made up of roughly 120 different subjects was used. High-throughput TCR immunosequencing, statistical association of individual TCRs with disease status, and machine learning were combined to predict cytomegalovirus infection status. The study aimed to test whether cataloging public T cell receptors could reveal signatures of past pathogen exposure.

About this clone: The antigen it binds to is not known. It has no much larger one-base neighbor in the sample; base qualities were not kept.

Receptors were amplified or captured by the immunoSEQ multiplex PCR assay. Per the original workflow: A statistical classification framework was developed to diagnose cytomegalovirus status using the catalog of TCR beta chain sequences. TCRdb holds this immuneACCESS table with in-frame rearrangements only. Some clones are missing; in checked studies, unresolved V genes explain under half, and the rest has no known cause. V and J calls and clone size follow that table, whereas D and trimming were derived from the DNA. The sample contains under 250,000 clones, around 87% of them found a single time. Of the sample, 1.5% to 2.5% is held by the ten largest clones. Separate from the roughly 700-subject first cohort, the validation cohort of 95 to 150 subjects was the group to which the donors belonged. General study outcomes and caveats: Most TCR sequences were seen in very few donors, while some public TCRs were found in many individuals. A later analysis had no HLA typing for the validation cohort, so co-occurrence there was scored across all 110 or so repertoires. Cytomegalovirus status was reported to be diagnosed by the classifier with high specificity and sensitivity in both the original and validation cohorts. In a later analysis, TCRs clustered in the first cohort were found to also tend to co-occur in the 120 or so validation repertoires, with over 90% of cluster scores above 0. The authors suggested that the approach could potentially be generalized to other disease states and immunological phenotypes. A few of the identified cytomegalovirus-associated TCR beta chains were confirmed in vitro to be specific for cytomegalovirus antigens. A total of about 180 TCR beta chains were listed by the study as associated with cytomegalovirus.

The origin of this receptor is a woman under 30 in good health and CMV-seropositive. Sequencing was performed on PBMCs.

The DNA sequence follows: TGCAGCGCCGAAGGCGGGGCAGGTAGCTCCTACGAGCAGTACTTC. It codes for CSAEGGAGSSYEQYF. Recombination linked TRBV29-1 to TRBJ2-7; possibly the D gene is TRBD2, per 6 matching bases. CDR3 length: 15 amino acids, cysteine to phenylalanine. Only the CDR3 DNA is retained, 45 bases long and in frame from the first base. Via the germline V gene, CDR1 is SQVTM and CDR2 ANQGSEA. V gives up 7 bases and J gives up 0 bases, and the segment between their germline ends measures 19 bases.